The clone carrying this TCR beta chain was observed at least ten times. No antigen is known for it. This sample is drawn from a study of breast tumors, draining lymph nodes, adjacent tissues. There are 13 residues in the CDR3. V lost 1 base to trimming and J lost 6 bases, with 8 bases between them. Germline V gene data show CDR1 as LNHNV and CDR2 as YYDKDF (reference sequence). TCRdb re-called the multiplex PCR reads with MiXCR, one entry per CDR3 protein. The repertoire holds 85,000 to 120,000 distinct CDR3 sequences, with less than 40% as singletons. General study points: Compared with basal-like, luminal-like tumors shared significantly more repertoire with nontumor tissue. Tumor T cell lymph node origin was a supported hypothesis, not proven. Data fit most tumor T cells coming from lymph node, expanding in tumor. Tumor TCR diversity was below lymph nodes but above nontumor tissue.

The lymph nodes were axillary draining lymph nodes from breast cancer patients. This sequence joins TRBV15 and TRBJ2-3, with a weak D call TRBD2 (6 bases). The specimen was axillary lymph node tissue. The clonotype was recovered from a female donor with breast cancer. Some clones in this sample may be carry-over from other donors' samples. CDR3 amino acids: CATSRVDYDTQYF. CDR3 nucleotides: TGTGCCACCAGCAGAGTGGACTACGATACGCAGTATTTT.